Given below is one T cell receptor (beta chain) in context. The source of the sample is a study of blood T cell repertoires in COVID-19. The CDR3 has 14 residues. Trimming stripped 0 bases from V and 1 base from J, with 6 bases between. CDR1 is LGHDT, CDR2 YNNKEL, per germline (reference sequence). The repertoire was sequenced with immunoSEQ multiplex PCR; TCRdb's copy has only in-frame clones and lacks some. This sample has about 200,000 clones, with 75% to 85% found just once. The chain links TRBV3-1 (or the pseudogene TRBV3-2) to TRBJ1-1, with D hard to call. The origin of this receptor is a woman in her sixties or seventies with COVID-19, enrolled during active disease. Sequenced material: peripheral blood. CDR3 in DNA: TGTGCCAGCAGCCAAGAGAGCGAGAACACTGAAGCTTTCTTT. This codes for CASSQESENTEAFF.